This T cell receptor beta chain derives from a study of blood T cell repertoires in COVID-19 (TCRdb year 2020). For the study in its entirety: Collaborator samples came from the United States, Italy and Spain and covered acute and convalescent phases of COVID-19. Where available, HLA class I and class II types were obtained from metadata supplied by the sample provider rather than from assay-based typing. The sample metadata nearly always contained a de-identified subject ID, COVID-19 status, age in years and sex. Subjects who had been exposed to COVID-19, were actively infected with it, or had recovered from it provided the deeply sampled blood TCRbeta repertoires that made up the dataset. Samples were obtained from the ongoing ImmuneRACE study (first 160 participants) and from 1,254 subjects provided by 6 global collaborators. The material from the prospective study consisted of cDNA or gDNA derived from T cells, B-cell-depleted T cells, or PBMCs. The repertoires were made available in a free public database intended to serve as a resource for research on the immune response to SARS-CoV-2. Results and caveats for the whole study, not just this receptor: How much clinical and demographic metadata was included differed by source and by participant, and the metadata was provided uncurated.

Whole blood was collected in K2EDTA tubes by collaborating institutions according to the institutions' own protocols. For TCRbeta analysis, collaborator samples were shipped as frozen whole blood, as isolated PBMCs, or as DNA extracted from either sample type. TCRbeta CDR3 regions were amplified from genomic DNA by means of the immunoSEQ Assay, a bias-controlled multiplex PCR. The authors' analysis ran thus. Nucleated cell counts per sample were estimated from amplification of reference gene primers within the assay. Sequence reads were collapsed and filtered to measure the absolute abundance of every unique TCRbeta CDR3 rearrangement. For each sample, productive Simpson clonality was calculated by taking the square root of Simpson's diversity index across productive rearrangements. TCRdb limited this immuneACCESS table to in-frame rearrangements with V and J called. A share of clones is missing; checked studies link under half to unresolved V genes, and the rest is unexplained. Clone size and the V and J calls come from that table; the DNA yielded D and trimming. This sample lists 240,000 or so clones; around 84% were detected once. The top ten clonotypes cover approximately 3.5% of the sample.

Regarding this clone: The specificity of this receptor is unknown. The record has no base qualities; no much larger clone is one base away.

The origin of this receptor is a woman younger than 35 with acute or convalescent COVID-19. Sample: peripheral blood.

The nucleotide sequence reads TGTGCCAGCAGCCTCGGCAGCGTGGAGCAGTTCTTC. Its product reads: CASSLGSVEQFF. The chain links TRBV4-2 with TRBJ2-1, with the D gene call left open. V is clipped by 4 bases and J by 10 bases, and the sequence between their germline boundaries is 11 bases long. Via the germline V gene, CDR1 is LGHNA and CDR2 YNFKEQ. Counted from cysteine to phenylalanine, this CDR3 has 12 amino acids. Solely the CDR3 DNA is kept, with 36 bases framed from the first base.